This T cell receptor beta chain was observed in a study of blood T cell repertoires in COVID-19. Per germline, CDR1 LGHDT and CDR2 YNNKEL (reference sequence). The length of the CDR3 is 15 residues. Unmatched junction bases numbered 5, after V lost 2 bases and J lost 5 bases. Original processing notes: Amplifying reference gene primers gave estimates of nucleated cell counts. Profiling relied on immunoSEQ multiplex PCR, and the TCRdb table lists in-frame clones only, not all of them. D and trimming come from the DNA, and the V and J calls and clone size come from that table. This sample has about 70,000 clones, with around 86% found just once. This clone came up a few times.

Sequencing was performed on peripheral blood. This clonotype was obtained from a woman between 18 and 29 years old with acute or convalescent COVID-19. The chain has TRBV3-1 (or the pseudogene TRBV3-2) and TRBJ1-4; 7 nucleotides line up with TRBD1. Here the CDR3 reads CASSQPQGGNEKLFF. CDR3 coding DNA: TGTGCCAGCAGCCAACCGCAGGGGGGAAATGAAAAACTGTTTTTT.